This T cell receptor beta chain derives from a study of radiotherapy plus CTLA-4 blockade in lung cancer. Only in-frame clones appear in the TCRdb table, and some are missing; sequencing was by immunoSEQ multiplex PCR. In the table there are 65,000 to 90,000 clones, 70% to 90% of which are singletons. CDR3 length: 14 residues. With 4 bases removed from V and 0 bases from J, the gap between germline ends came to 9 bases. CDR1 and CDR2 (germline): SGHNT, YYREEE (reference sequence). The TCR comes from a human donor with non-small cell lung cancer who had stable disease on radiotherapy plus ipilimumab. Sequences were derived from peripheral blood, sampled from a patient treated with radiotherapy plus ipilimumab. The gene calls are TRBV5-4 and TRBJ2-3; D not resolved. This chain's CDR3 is CASSTTASTDTQYF. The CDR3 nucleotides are TGTGCCAGCAGCACCACAGCTAGCACAGATACGCAGTATTTT.